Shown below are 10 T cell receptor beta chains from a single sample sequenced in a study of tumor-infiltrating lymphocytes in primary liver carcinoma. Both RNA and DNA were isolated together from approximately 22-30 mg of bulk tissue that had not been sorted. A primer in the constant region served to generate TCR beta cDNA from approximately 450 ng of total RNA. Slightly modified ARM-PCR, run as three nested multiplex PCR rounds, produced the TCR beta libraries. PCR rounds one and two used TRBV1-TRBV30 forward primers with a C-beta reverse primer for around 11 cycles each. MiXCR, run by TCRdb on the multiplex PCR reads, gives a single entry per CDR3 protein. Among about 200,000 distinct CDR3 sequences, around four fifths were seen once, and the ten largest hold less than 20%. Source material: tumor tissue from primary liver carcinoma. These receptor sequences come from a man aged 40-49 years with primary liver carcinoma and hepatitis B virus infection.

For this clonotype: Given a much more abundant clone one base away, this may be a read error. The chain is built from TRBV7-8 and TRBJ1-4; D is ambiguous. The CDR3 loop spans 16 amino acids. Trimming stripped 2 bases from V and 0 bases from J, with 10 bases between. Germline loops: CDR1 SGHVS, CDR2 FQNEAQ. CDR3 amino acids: CASSLRDIATNEKLFF. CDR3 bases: TGTGCCAGCAGCTTAAGGGATATTGCAACTAATGAAAAACTGTTTTTT.

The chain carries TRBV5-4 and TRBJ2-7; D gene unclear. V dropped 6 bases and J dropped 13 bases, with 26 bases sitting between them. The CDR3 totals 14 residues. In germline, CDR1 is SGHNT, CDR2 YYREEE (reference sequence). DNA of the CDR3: TGTGCCAGCATCTCGGAAGAGAGGATATACGAACAATACTTC. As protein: CASISEERIYEQYF.

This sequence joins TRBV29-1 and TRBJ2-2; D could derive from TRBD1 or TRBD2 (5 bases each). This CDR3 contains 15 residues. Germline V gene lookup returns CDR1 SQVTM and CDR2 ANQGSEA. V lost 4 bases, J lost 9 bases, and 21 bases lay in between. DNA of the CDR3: TGCAGCGTTGGTCTAGGGTGGGGGATGACCAGGGAGCTGTTTTTT. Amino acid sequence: CSVGLGWGMTRELFF.

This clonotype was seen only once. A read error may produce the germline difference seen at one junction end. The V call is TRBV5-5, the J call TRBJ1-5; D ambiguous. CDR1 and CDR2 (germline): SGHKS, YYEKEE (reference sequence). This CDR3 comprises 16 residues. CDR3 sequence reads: CASSLDPYYNNQPQRF. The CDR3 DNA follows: TGTGCCAGCAGCTTGGATCCTTACTATAACAATCAGCCCCAGCGTTTT.

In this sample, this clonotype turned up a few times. Here the CDR3 reads CSARYGTSYNEQFF. CDR3 DNA sequence: TGCAGTGCTAGATACGGGACTTCCTACAATGAGCAGTTCTTC. J is TRBJ2-1 and V is TRBV20-1; possible D gene TRBD2, 6 bases. In germline, CDR1 is DFQATT, CDR2 SNEGSKA (reference sequence). This CDR3 is 14 amino acids long. Trimming removed 2 bases from V and 1 base from J, with 9 bases in between.

This chain's CDR3 is CASILVSTEQYF. As DNA, the CDR3 is TGCGCCAGTATACTAGTTAGCACCGAGCAGTACTTC. The chain joins TRBV10-2 to TRBJ2-7; tentatively, D is TRBD2 (5 bases). The CDR3 consists of 12 residues. Germline lookup yields CDR1 WSHSY and CDR2 SAAADI. V was shortened by 9 bases and J by 6 bases, with 15 bases between the two germline ends.

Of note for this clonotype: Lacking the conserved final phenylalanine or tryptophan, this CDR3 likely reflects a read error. CDR3 region: CASSLGWQDTRGSYNEQFI. The CDR3, as DNA: TGTGCCAGCAGCTTAGGGTGGCAGGATACCCGAGGGTCCTACAATGAGCAGTTCATC. The chain joins TRBV11-3 to TRBJ2-1; D may be TRBD2 (5 bases). This CDR3 has 19 amino acids. CDR1 is SGHNT, CDR2 YENEEA, per germline. V was trimmed by 1 base and J by 1 base, leaving 20 bases between them.

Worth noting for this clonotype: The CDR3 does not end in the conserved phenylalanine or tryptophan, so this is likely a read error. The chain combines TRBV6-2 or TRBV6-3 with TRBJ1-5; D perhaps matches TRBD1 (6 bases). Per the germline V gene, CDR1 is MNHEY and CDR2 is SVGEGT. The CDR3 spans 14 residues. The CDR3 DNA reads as TGTGCCAACAGTTCTCCAGGGGTTAATAAGCCCCAGCATTCT. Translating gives CANSSPGVNKPQHS.

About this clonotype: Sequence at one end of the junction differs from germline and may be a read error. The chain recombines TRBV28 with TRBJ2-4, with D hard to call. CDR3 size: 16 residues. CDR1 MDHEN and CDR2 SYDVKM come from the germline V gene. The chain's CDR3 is CASSRYRAKAKNVQYF. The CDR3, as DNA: TGTGCCAGCAGTAGATACCGGGCCAAGGCCAAAAACGTTCAGTACTTC.

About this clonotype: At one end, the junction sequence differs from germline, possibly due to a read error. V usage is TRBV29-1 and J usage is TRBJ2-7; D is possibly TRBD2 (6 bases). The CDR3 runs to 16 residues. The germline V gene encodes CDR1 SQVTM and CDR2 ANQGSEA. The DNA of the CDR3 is TGTAGCGACATGACATCTGGGACTGGCACTCCCTACGAGCAGTACTTC. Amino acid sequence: CSDMTSGTGTPYEQYF.